This T cell receptor (beta chain) was recovered during a study of cytomegalovirus exposure and HLA in healthy donors. 13 Jbeta primers and 60 Vbeta primers were used for the PCR. Produced via immunoSEQ multiplex PCR; TCRdb's table is partial and in-frame only. The sample comprises approximately 150,000 clones, nearly 80% of which are singletons, and 8% to 10% rests with the top ten. This clone was seen a few times. The CDR3 runs to 16 residues. The germline V and J ends were trimmed by 1 base and 1 base, with 14 bases remaining between them. Germline V CDR1 and CDR2: SGHRS, YFSETQ. This receptor was obtained from a young man in good health and CMV-seropositive. The sequenced sample was PBMCs. J is TRBJ1-1 and V is TRBV5-1; the D gene is possibly TRBD1 (5 bases). The CDR3 sequence is CASSLRGGRWNTEAFF. In nucleotides, the CDR3 is TGCGCCAGCAGCTTGCGCGGGGGGAGGTGGAACACTGAAGCTTTCTTT. Looking up the rest from reference TRBV5-1 and TRBJ1-1 gives the full variable domain: KAGVTQTPRYLIKTRGQQVTLSCSPISGHRSVSWYQQTPGQGLQFLFEYFSETQRNKGNFPGRFSGRQFSNSRSEMNVSTLELGDSALYLCASSLRGGRWNTEAFFGQGTRLTVV.